The sequence of this T cell receptor beta chain was determined in a study of blood T cell repertoires in COVID-19. Whole-study context: The United States, Italy and Spain provided the acute and convalescent COVID-19 samples. Nucleic acid was either cDNA or gDNA, and it came from T cells, B-cell-depleted T cells, or PBMCs.

The CDR3 has 11 amino acids. V lost 3 bases to trimming and J lost 8 bases, with 5 bases between them. Authors' processing steps: Amplification with reference gene primers provided the estimates of nucleated cell counts. Sequencing was performed with immunoSEQ multiplex PCR; in TCRdb, only in-frame clones are kept and a portion is missing. V, J and clone size are those of that table, while D and trimming were read from the DNA. The sample records tens of thousands of clones, around 87% being singletons. The sequencing sample was made of peripheral blood. The source of this sequence is a woman older than 75 with acute or convalescent COVID-19. The chain joins TRBV12-3 or TRBV12-4 to TRBJ2-1, with D uncertain. The CDR3 reads CASSFSDEQFF. In nucleotides, the CDR3 is TGTGCCAGCAGTTTCTCGGATGAGCAGTTCTTC.